These 17 T cell receptor beta chains came from one sample sequenced in a study of T-cell memory formation after mild COVID-19. MiXCR, applied by TCRdb to the 5' RACE reads, yields one record per CDR3 protein. The sample records approximately 570,000 distinct CDR3 sequences, 18% being singletons. The sample consisted of PBMCs or a T cell subset sorted from them (not recorded which). All receptors derive from an adult woman who had mild COVID-19 (a few samples of this study predate the infection). Cell type and time point are not known.

This clonotype was counted only a few times. This chain joins TRBV20-1 and TRBJ2-7, with 9 positions matching TRBD1. There are 14 residues in the CDR3. With 3 bases clipped from V and 3 bases from J, the junction kept 6 bases outside the gene matches. Germline V lookup: CDR1 DFQATT, CDR2 SNEGSKA (reference sequence). The CDR3, as DNA: TGCAGTGCTAGGGAGGGGACAGGGTACTACGAGCAGTACTTC. It codes for CSAREGTGYYEQYF.

In its sample, this clonotype was seen a few times. V gene TRBV12-3 or TRBV12-4 combines with J gene TRBJ1-2; a weak D match, TRBD1 (5 bases). CDR3 size: 17 residues. V was shortened by 3 bases and J by 10 bases, with 27 bases between the two germline ends. CDR3 in DNA: TGTGCCAGCAGTTTGATTATGGTTGGGGGACGGGAGACCTACTACACCTTC. Protein: CASSLIMVGGRETYYTF.

V and J are TRBV9 and TRBJ2-1; 8 bases align to TRBD2. This CDR3 comprises 16 residues. From germline, CDR1 is SGDLS and CDR2 YYNGEE. J was trimmed by 9 bases and V by 0 bases; bases with no gene match: 11. CDR3 bases: TGTGCCAGCAGCGTAGGGACAAGCGGGAGTTTTAGTGAGCAGTTCTTC. It encodes CASSVGTSGSFSEQFF.

The rearrangement uses TRBV15 and TRBJ1-3; no definite D call. The CDR3 is made up of 16 amino acids. V dropped 0 bases and J dropped 1 base, with 10 bases sitting between them. Germline V gives CDR1 LNHNV, CDR2 YYDKDF (reference sequence). CDR3 nucleotides: TGTGCCACCAGCAGAGACGCAGTTGGGTCTGGAAACACCATATATTTT. This translates into CATSRDAVGSGNTIYF. Combining the CDR3 with reference TRBV15 and TRBJ1-3 gives the whole variable domain DAMVIQNPRYQVTQFGKPVTLSCSQTLNHNVMYWYQQKSSQAPKLLFHYYDKDFNNEADTPDNFQSRRPNTSFCFLDIRSPGLGDTAMYLCATSRDAVGSGNTIYFGEGSWLTVV.

This clonotype turned up a few times. The rearrangement joins TRBV21-1 to TRBJ2-3; the D segment call TRBD2 is taken from the table without a DNA check. TRBV21-1 is marked as a pseudogene. This CDR3 region has 15 residues. The DNA for the CDR3 is TGTGCCAGCAGCGGCTCTAGCGCTCCCCCGGATACGCAGTATTTT. It translates to CASSGSSAPPDTQYF.

This clonotype was picked up a small number of times. This CDR3 reads CSVAVQGATTEAFF. The DNA for the CDR3 is TGCAGCGTTGCGGTACAGGGGGCTACAACTGAAGCTTTCTTT. The chain joins TRBV29-1 to TRBJ1-1; 9 nucleotides match TRBD1. Trimming at V came to 4 bases and at J to 5 bases, leaving 8 bases not matched to a gene. The CDR3 covers 14 residues. The germline V gene encodes CDR1 SQVTM and CDR2 ANQGSEA.

V and J are TRBV7-2 and TRBJ2-7; 9 bases are shared with TRBD2. V shed 6 bases and J 4 bases; nucleotides not matched to a gene: 7. The V gene's germline CDR1 is SGHTA and CDR2 FQGNSA. This CDR3 is built from 14 residues. The DNA for the CDR3 is TGTGCCAGCAGAAACCCCAGCGGGAGGTACGAGCAGTACTTC. This codes for CASRNPSGRYEQYF. The whole variable domain, filled in from reference TRBV7-2 and TRBJ2-7, reads GAGVSQSPSNKVTEKGKDVELRCDPISGHTALYWYRQSLGQGLEFLIYFQGNSAPDKSGLPSDRFSAERTGGSVSTLTIQRTQQEDSAVYLCASRNPSGRYEQYFGPGTRLTVT.

This clonotype appeared a few times. The chain couples TRBV7-9 to TRBJ2-1; the match to TRBD2 covers 7 bases. Losses at the gene ends were 3 bases for V and 7 bases for J; bases not matched to a gene: 6. CDR3 length: 14 residues. Per the germline V gene, CDR1 is SEHNR and CDR2 is FQNEAQ (reference sequence). CDR3 sequence reads: CASSFESGNNEQFF. The DNA of the CDR3 is TGTGCCAGCAGCTTCGAGAGCGGGAATAATGAGCAGTTCTTC. The full variable domain, rest sourced from reference TRBV7-9 and TRBJ2-1, is DTGVSQNPRHKITKRGQNVTFRCDPISEHNRLYWYRQTLGQGPEFLTYFQNEAQLEKSRLLSDRFSAERPKGSFSTLEIQRTEQGDSAMYLCASSFESGNNEQFFGPGTRLTVL.

The chain is built from TRBV12-3 or TRBV12-4 and TRBJ2-3; TRBD1 aligns across 7 bases. This CDR3 comprises 14 residues. V lost 6 bases to trimming and J lost 4 bases; unmatched junction nucleotides: 7. The CDR3 region has the DNA TGTGCCAGCAGCCTGACAGGGTGGGCAGATACGCAGTATTTT. It is translated as CASSLTGWADTQYF.

The chain joins TRBV5-1 to TRBJ1-1; 7 bases are shared with TRBD1. CDR1 and CDR2 (germline): SGHRS, YFSETQ. The CDR3 is 14 amino acids. With V trimmed by 4 bases and J by 6 bases, 9 bases remained unmatched. The CDR3 sequence is CASSRDTGESEAFF. CDR3 coding DNA: TGCGCCAGCAGCCGCGATACAGGGGAATCTGAAGCTTTCTTT. The full variable domain, rest sourced from reference TRBV5-1 and TRBJ1-1, is KAGVTQTPRYLIKTRGQQVTLSCSPISGHRSVSWYQQTPGQGLQFLFEYFSETQRNKGNFPGRFSGRQFSNSRSEMNVSTLELGDSALYLCASSRDTGESEAFFGQGTRLTVV.

This clonotype was detected only a few times. J is TRBJ1-2 and V is TRBV14; D gene uncertain. Germline CDR1 SGHDN, CDR2 FVKESK. V lost 0 bases and J 2 bases, leaving 10 bases between the germline ends. The CDR3 runs 15 residues. The CDR3 DNA reads as TGTGCCAGCAGCCAAGAAGGTCGGCAGAACTATGGCTACACCTTC. This encodes CASSQEGRQNYGYTF.

This clonotype showed up just a few times. This chain links TRBV6-5 with TRBJ2-2; TRBD1 matches 7 bases. Germline V CDR1 and CDR2: MNHEY, SVGAGI. The CDR3 runs 16 residues. Losses at the gene ends were 5 bases for V and 0 bases for J; bases not matched to a gene: 6. The CDR3 DNA reads as TGTGCCAGCAGTACCACAGGGGATACGAACACCGGGGAGCTGTTTTTT. Its protein is CASSTTGDTNTGELFF.

This clonotype was found many times. The rearrangement links TRBV5-5 to TRBJ2-2, with D uncertain. The CDR3 loop spans 13 amino acids. Trimming shortened V by 2 bases and J by 6 bases, and 8 bases separated the two germline ends. CDR1 is SGHKS, CDR2 YYEKEE, per germline (reference sequence). In DNA, the CDR3 is TGTGCCAGCAGCTTTAGATCTTCCGGGGAGCTGTTTTTT. Protein sequence: CASSFRSSGELFF.

The V gene is TRBV5-1, the J gene TRBJ2-7; the match to TRBD2 covers 12 bases. The junction had 8 bases not matched to a gene; V was cut back by 4 bases and J by 6 bases. CDR3 length equals 15 residues. CDR1 is SGHRS, CDR2 YFSETQ, per germline. CDR3 DNA: TGCGCCAGCAGCCCCCGACTAGCGGGAGAGGGCGAGCAGTACTTC. It codes for CASSPRLAGEGEQYF.

This clonotype was detected a few times. The chain links TRBV4-1 to TRBJ2-7; D possibly corresponds to TRBD2 (6 bases). Deletions cut 4 bases from V and 2 bases from J, with 12 bases between. The CDR3 contains 14 residues. Germline-derived CDR1 and CDR2 are MGHRA and YSYEKL. This CDR3 is CASSRPGLPYEQYF. The CDR3 DNA sequence: TGCGCCAGCAGCCGTCCGGGACTGCCCTACGAGCAGTACTTC.

The genes are TRBV20-1 and TRBJ2-3, with 9 bases identical to TRBD2. Germline CDR1 reads DFQATT; CDR2 reads SNEGSKA (reference sequence). CDR3 size: 15 residues. Trimming cost V 4 bases and J 6 bases; bases outside gene matches: 11. The CDR3 here is CSAIPTSGLSDTQYF. As DNA, the CDR3 is TGCAGTGCTATCCCGACTAGCGGCTTATCTGATACGCAGTATTTT.

J is TRBJ1-5 and V is TRBV18, with 10 bases identical to TRBD1. The V and J ends lost 3 bases and 5 bases, in that order; junction bases with no gene match: 4. CDR1 and CDR2 from the germline V gene are KGHSH and LQKENI. This CDR3 spans 15 amino acids. CDR3 amino acids: CASSPTGGSHQPQHF. The CDR3 nucleotides are TGTGCCAGCTCACCGACAGGGGGCTCCCATCAGCCCCAGCATTTT.